Presented here are 20 T cell receptor beta chains from one specimen sequenced in a study of beta chain features in type 1 diabetes. As every portion of the isolated RNA was reverse transcribed, the sequencing read expressed TCRB transcripts. Repertoires were generated with immunoSEQ multiplex PCR, while TCRdb's copy carries only in-frame clones and drops some. The table records hundreds of thousands of clones, roughly 8% of them present only once. The sequenced material came from central memory CD4+ T cells from blood. The receptors originated from a woman younger than 30 in good health.

The sample holds many counts of this clone. The V and J genes are TRBV18 and TRBJ2-4; the D is unclear. CDR3 size: 15 residues. Trimming left V 0 bases short and J 0 bases short, with 6 bases between. The V gene's germline CDR1 is KGHSH and CDR2 LQKENI. CDR3: CASSPPSIAKNIQYF. In nucleotides, the CDR3 is TGTGCCAGCTCACCACCGTCGATAGCCAAAAACATTCAGTACTTC. Looking up the rest from reference TRBV18 and TRBJ2-4 gives the full variable domain: NAGVMQNPRHLVRRRGQEARLRCSPMKGHSHVYWYRQLPEEGLKFMVYLQKENIIDESGMPKERFSAEFPKEGPSILRIQQVVRGDSAAYFCASSPPSIAKNIQYFGAGTRLSVL.

This chain connects TRBV19 to TRBJ2-7; unclear D gene. V was trimmed by 5 bases and J by 3 bases, leaving 11 bases between them. CDR1 is LNHDA, CDR2 SQIVND, per germline (reference sequence). This CDR3 is built from 13 residues. The CDR3 bases are TGTGCCAGTAGTTCGGACGGTCACTACGAGCAGTACTTC. Translated: CASSSDGHYEQYF.

Turning to this clone: One end of the junction is discordant with germline, which a read error may explain. This rearrangement joins TRBV10-3 to TRBJ1-1; D unclear. The CDR3 contains 11 residues. CDR1 is ENHRY, CDR2 SYGVKD, per germline. The CDR3 spells CASSLGTEAFF. The CDR3 region has the DNA TGTGCCAGCAGTCTGGGGACTGAAGCTTTCTTT.

The gene calls are TRBV18 and TRBJ2-7, with a possible D match to TRBD1 (6 bases). The CDR3 has 15 residues. Trimming stripped 3 bases from V and 9 bases from J, with 21 bases between. CDR1 is KGHSH and CDR2 is LQKENI in the germline V gene. The CDR3: CASSPGDNPSTGQYF. Written as DNA, the CDR3 is TGTGCCAGCTCACCCGGGGACAACCCCTCTACGGGGCAGTACTTC.

V gene TRBV28 combines with J gene TRBJ2-5, with D unclear. Germline CDR1 is MDHEN and CDR2 is SYDVKM. V dropped 2 bases and J dropped 4 bases, with 11 bases sitting between them. There are 14 residues in the CDR3. CDR3 sequence: CASSLTLSIETQYF. CDR3 bases: TGTGCCAGCAGTTTAACACTTTCCATAGAGACCCAGTACTTC. Full variable domain (outside the CDR3, taken from reference TRBV28 and TRBJ2-5): DVKVTQSSRYLVKRTGEKVFLECVQDMDHENMFWYRQDPGLGLRLIYFSYDVKMKEKGDIPEGYSVSREKKERFSLILESASTNQTSMYLCASSLTLSIETQYFGPGTRLLVL.

This clone was observed many times. The chain employs TRBV4-3 and TRBJ2-1; D uncertain. V shed 0 bases and J shed 8 bases, with 14 bases lying between them. The CDR3 has 15 residues. Per germline, CDR1 LGHNA and CDR2 YSLEER. The CDR3 nucleotides are TGCGCCAGCAGCCAAGAGCCCAGAAATACAGATGAGCAGTTCTTC. Protein sequence: CASSQEPRNTDEQFF.

This clone was counted at least ten times. For the CDR3, the DNA is TGCGCCAGTAAGGGGACGAGCGGCTACACCTTC. Translation: CASKGTSGYTF. The chain carries TRBV5-1 and TRBJ1-2; possible D gene TRBD1, 5 bases. Germline CDR1 and CDR2: SGHRS and YFSETQ. The CDR3 has 11 amino acids. Trimming took 8 bases from V and 8 from J, leaving 13 bases between them.

This clone has only a few counts. The chain has TRBV29-1 and TRBJ2-5; no definite D call. Trimming took off 4 bases at V and 3 bases at J, with 9 bases between the two ends. This CDR3 has 12 amino acids. Per germline, CDR1 SQVTM and CDR2 ANQGSEA. The CDR3 sequence: CSVGRNEETQYF. Written as DNA, the CDR3 is TGCAGCGTTGGCAGAAACGAAGAGACCCAGTACTTC. The variable domain in full, with the rest retrieved from reference TRBV29-1 and TRBJ2-5, is SAVISQKPSRDICQRGTSLTIQCQVDSQVTMMFWYRQQPGQSLTLIATANQGSEATYESGFVIDKFPISRPNLTFSTLTVSNMSPEDSSIYLCSVGRNEETQYFGPGTRLLVL.

This clone was picked up a small number of times. The genes are TRBV11-2 and TRBJ2-5; no clear D gene. This CDR3 is 13 amino acids long. Trimming removed 2 bases from V and 5 bases from J, with 9 bases in between. CDR1 is SGHAT and CDR2 is FQNNGV in the germline V gene. In nucleotides, the CDR3 is TGTGCCAGCAGCTTAACGGGTCTGGAGACCCAGTACTTC. Its protein is CASSLTGLETQYF.

This clone was found a few times. The chain couples TRBV4-3 to TRBJ1-4, with D maybe TRBD1 (5 bases). Germline CDR1 and CDR2: LGHNA and YSLEER. Trimming left V 1 base short and J 8 bases short, with 17 bases between. The CDR3 is 16 amino acids. As DNA, the CDR3 is TGCGCCAGCAGCCAAGGCCCGCCAGGGCGGGCGGAAAAACTGTTTTTT. Translating it yields CASSQGPPGRAEKLFF.

The chain carries TRBV6-5 and TRBJ2-2, with 12 bases identical to TRBD2. The CDR3 runs to 15 residues. Unmatched junction bases numbered 2, after V lost 6 bases and J lost 3 bases. Germline V lookup: CDR1 MNHEY, CDR2 SVGAGI. The CDR3 sequence is CASRTSGSDTGELFF. The CDR3 DNA is TGTGCCAGCAGGACTAGCGGGAGCGACACCGGGGAGCTGTTTTTT.

This clone was seen a few times. The chain employs TRBV6-5 and TRBJ2-6; D gene ambiguous. Per the germline V gene, CDR1 is MNHEY and CDR2 is SVGAGI. This CDR3 is 13 amino acids long. Trimming took off 8 bases at V and 2 bases at J, with 7 bases between the two ends. The CDR3 sequence: CASALPGANVLTF. The CDR3 DNA reads TGTGCCAGCGCACTCCCTGGGGCCAACGTCCTGACTTTC.

The chain joins TRBV29-1 to TRBJ2-3; 12 bases agree with TRBD2. CDR1 and CDR2 from the germline V gene are SQVTM and ANQGSEA. The CDR3 is made up of 17 amino acids. The V segment lost 6 bases and the J segment 1 base; nucleotides outside the gene matches: 11. CDR3 nucleotides: TGCAGCGTCCAAGGGCTAGCGGGAGGGCCGGGCACAGATACGCAGTATTTT. Translated: CSVQGLAGGPGTDTQYF.

This chain links TRBV7-2 with TRBJ1-1; no reliable D call. Deletions cut 5 bases from V and 1 base from J, with 11 bases between. CDR3 length equals 14 residues. From germline, CDR1 is SGHTA and CDR2 FQGNSA. This CDR3 reads CASSPGISNTEAFF. The CDR3 DNA reads TGTGCCAGCAGCCCGGGGATTTCGAACACTGAAGCTTTCTTT.

This chain links TRBV5-1 with TRBJ2-1; D gene uncertain. This CDR3 is built from 15 residues. From germline, CDR1 is SGHRS and CDR2 YFSETQ. Trimming pared 4 bases from V and 0 bases from J, leaving 11 bases between. DNA of the CDR3: TGCGCCAGCAGCCAAAGCGTATTCTCCTACAATGAGCAGTTCTTC. This sequence encodes CASSQSVFSYNEQFF.

This clone was found a few times. A much larger clone lies one base from this, so it may be a read error. The identical CDR3 is also encoded by other nucleotide sequences in the sample. The J gene is TRBJ2-3, the V gene TRBV27; D gene unclear. This CDR3 is built from 12 residues. The germline V and J ends were trimmed by 6 bases and 0 bases, with 4 bases remaining between them. Germline CDR1 and CDR2: MNHEY and SMNVEV (reference sequence). The DNA of the CDR3 is TGTGCCAGCAGAACTAGCACAGATACGCAGTATTTT. Its protein is CASRTSTDTQYF.

The chain recombines TRBV18 with TRBJ2-1; perhaps TRBD2 as D (5 bases). Germline assignment: CDR1 KGHSH and CDR2 LQKENI. The CDR3 extends over 12 amino acids. The V gene lost 3 bases and the J gene lost 10 bases, with 10 bases spanning the gap. The CDR3 nucleotides read TGTGCCAGCTCACCGATCGGGAAGGAGCAGTTCTTC. Translation: CASSPIGKEQFF. Looking up the rest from reference TRBV18 and TRBJ2-1 gives the full variable domain: NAGVMQNPRHLVRRRGQEARLRCSPMKGHSHVYWYRQLPEEGLKFMVYLQKENIIDESGMPKERFSAEFPKEGPSILRIQQVVRGDSAAYFCASSPIGKEQFFGPGTRLTVL.

This clone was counted many times. Germline is not matched at one junction end, which may reflect a read error. The J gene is TRBJ1-1, the V gene TRBV19, with TRBD1 matching over 10 bases. The CDR3 is 12 amino acids. Germline values: CDR1 LNHDA, CDR2 SQIVND (reference sequence). As DNA, the CDR3 is TGTGCCAGTAGTACCGGGACAGGGGTAATTTCCTTT. The encoded protein is CASSTGTGVISF.

This clone was counted only a few times. The chain combines TRBV7-2 with TRBJ2-5; D perhaps matches TRBD1 (6 bases). The length of the CDR3 is 13 residues. V was pared by 3 bases and J by 4 bases, with 9 bases between. In germline, CDR1 is SGHTA, CDR2 FQGNSA. DNA for the CDR3: TGTGCCAGCAGCTTTCAGGGGTCAGAGACCCAGTACTTC. Its protein is CASSFQGSETQYF.

There are a few counts of this clone. The rearrangement uses TRBV4-2 and TRBJ2-5; D is unresolved. Germline V lookup: CDR1 LGHNA, CDR2 YNFKEQ. V dropped 1 base and J dropped 5 bases, with 20 bases sitting between them. The CDR3 is 17 amino acids. The CDR3 DNA reads TGTGCCAGCAGCCAAGCAAGTGGTGGGCTTGGCTCGGAGACCCAGTACTTC. Protein: CASSQASGGLGSETQYF.